A few counts support the clone carrying this T cell receptor (beta chain). This record belongs to a study of Ad26.COV2.S vaccination and SARS-CoV-2 variants. Sequenced by immunoSEQ multiplex PCR; TCRdb stores in-frame clones only, minus some. This sample has 350,000 to 500,000 clones, with 80% to 90% found just once. Documented treatment: some 20 received Ad26.COV2.S at low or high dose, single or two shots; roughly 5 received placebo; per-sample allocation not given. The samples were gathered on day 63 after the first injection of vaccine or placebo. Germline values: CDR1 SGHTS, CDR2 YDEGEE. The CDR3 has 11 amino acids. With 8 bases removed from V and 6 bases from J, the gap between germline ends came to 9 bases.

The clonotype was recovered from a person aged 18 to 65 who received the Ad26.COV2.S COVID-19 vaccine or a placebo. The sample in question was peripheral blood, obtained in a trial of Ad26.COV2.S vaccine versus placebo. The V call is TRBV5-8, the J call TRBJ1-5, with unresolved D. CDR3 loop: CASTGVQPQHF. The CDR3 DNA reads TGTGCCAGTACCGGGGTTCAGCCCCAGCATTTT.